This TCR beta chain was captured by sequencing in a study of blood T cells in healthy people across ages. The second PCR ran about 6 to 12 cycles with a sample-barcoded 5' primer and J-beta primers. One entry per CDR3 protein results from TCRdb running MiXCR on the 5' RACE reads. The sample consists of 1.8 million or so distinct CDR3 sequences, approximately 40% of them appearing once. Donor samples were obtained from healthy Caucasian individuals from Russia, aged about 6 to 90. CDR1 is MGHRA, CDR2 YSYEKL, per germline. The CDR3 covers 17 residues. V lost 1 base to trimming and J lost 4 bases, with 19 bases between them.

V and J are TRBV4-1 and TRBJ1-2; tentatively, D is TRBD1 (5 bases). This receptor was identified in a human donor in good health. Sequenced material: blood. Written as DNA, the CDR3 is TGCGCCAGCAGCCAAGTGGGTGCCGGGACCCTACCCTATGGCTACACCTTC. It is translated as CASSQVGAGTLPYGYTF.